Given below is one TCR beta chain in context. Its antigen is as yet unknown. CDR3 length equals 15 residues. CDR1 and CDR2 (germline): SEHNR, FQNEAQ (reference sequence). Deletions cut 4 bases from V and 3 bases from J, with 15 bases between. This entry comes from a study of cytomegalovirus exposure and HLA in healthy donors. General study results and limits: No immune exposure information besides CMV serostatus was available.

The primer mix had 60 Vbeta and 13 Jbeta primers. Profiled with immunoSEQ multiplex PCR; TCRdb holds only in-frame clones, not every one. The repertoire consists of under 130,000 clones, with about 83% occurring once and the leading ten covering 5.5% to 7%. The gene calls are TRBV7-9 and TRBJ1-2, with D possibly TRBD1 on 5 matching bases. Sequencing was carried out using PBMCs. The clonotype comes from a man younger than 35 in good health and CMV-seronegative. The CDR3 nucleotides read TGTGCCAGCAGCTCGCAGGGCAGGCGAGACTATGGCTACACCTTC. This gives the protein CASSSQGRRDYGYTF. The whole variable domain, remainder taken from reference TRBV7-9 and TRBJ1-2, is DTGVSQNPRHKITKRGQNVTFRCDPISEHNRLYWYRQTLGQGPEFLTYFQNEAQLEKSRLLSDRFSAERPKGSFSTLEIQRTEQGDSAMYLCASSSQGRRDYGYTFGSGTRLTVV.